This entry describes one TCR beta chain. No antigen is known for it. These data belong to a study of OX40 agonist ivuxolimab in advanced cancers. The CDR3 has 18 amino acids. V lost 4 bases and J lost 4, with 25 bases in between. Germline loops: CDR1 MGHRA, CDR2 YSYEKL. Study-wide findings and caveats: Normalized T-cell clonal expansion was also low in some nonresponders. CD4+ T cells averaged fewer expanded clones than CD8+ T cells.

Here immunoSEQ multiplex PCR was the method, and the copy in TCRdb shows in-frame clones only, minus some. The table records approximately 71,000 clones, roughly 80% of them present only once. This receptor was obtained from an adult with an advanced solid tumor such as melanoma, head and neck, liver or kidney cancer. The chain combines TRBV4-1 with TRBJ1-2, with a tentative D call TRBD1 (5 bases). This specimen was CD4+ or CD8+ T cells sorted from blood, taken in a trial of the OX40 agonist ivuxolimab. The CDR3 sequence is CASSRDRGTLLNVYGYTF. The CDR3 nucleotides are TGCGCCAGCAGCCGAGATAGGGGAACACTCCTCAACGTCTATGGCTACACCTTC.